These 7 T cell receptor beta chains originate from one sample sequenced in a study of T-cell memory formation after mild COVID-19. A single record per CDR3 protein comes from TCRdb applying MiXCR to the 5' RACE reads. This table holds roughly 340,000 distinct CDR3 sequences, around 15% found once. Sequenced sample: PBMCs or a T cell subset sorted from them (not recorded which). These receptors all stem from a man aged 18 to 29 who had mild COVID-19 (a few samples of this study predate the infection). Cell type and time point are not known.

The rearrangement links TRBV7-2 to TRBJ2-1, with 8 nucleotides matching TRBD2. The CDR3 is made up of 15 amino acids. Germline lookup yields CDR1 SGHTA and CDR2 FQGNSA. Losses at the gene ends were 3 bases for V and 7 bases for J; bases not matched to a gene: 8. The CDR3 nucleotides are TGTGCCAGCAGCTTGATGGGACGCGGGGGGAATGAGCAGTTCTTC. It encodes CASSLMGRGGNEQFF.

This clonotype has more than one count but fewer than ten. V and J are TRBV6-5 and TRBJ2-1; D is perhaps TRBD2 (6 bases). Germline V gene lookup returns CDR1 MNHEY and CDR2 SVGAGI. This CDR3 has 15 residues. The ends were cut back, 2 bases at V and 2 bases at J, with 10 bases in the middle. CDR3 amino acids: CASSYAREAYNEQFF. CDR3 DNA sequence: TGTGCCAGCAGTTACGCCAGGGAGGCCTACAATGAGCAGTTCTTC.

This clonotype was counted between two and nine times. This chain joins TRBV6-5 and TRBJ1-1; D possibly corresponds to TRBD1 (5 bases). V dropped 6 bases and J dropped 8 bases, with 16 bases sitting between them. Germline CDR1 and CDR2: MNHEY and SVGAGI. There are 13 residues in the CDR3. This CDR3 is CASRSGQGGEAFF. The CDR3 DNA sequence: TGTGCCAGCAGATCTGGGCAGGGTGGAGAAGCTTTCTTT.

This clonotype was counted many times. This chain links TRBV20-1 with TRBJ1-2; TRBD1 is a possible D gene (5 bases). The germline V gene has CDR1 DFQATT and CDR2 SNEGSKA (reference sequence). Trimming shortened V by 3 bases and J by 8 bases, and 22 bases separated the two germline ends. This CDR3 is built from 15 residues. The CDR3 sequence is CSARGVLPWDGGYTF. CDR3 sequence (DNA): TGCAGTGCTAGGGGCGTTTTGCCCTGGGACGGGGGCTACACCTTC.

V gene TRBV7-8 combines with J gene TRBJ2-3; tentative D call: TRBD2 (7 bases). Germline V CDR1 and CDR2: SGHVS, FQNEAQ. This CDR3 contains 13 residues. Trimming cost V 6 bases and J 4 bases, with 11 bases left between them. The CDR3 protein is CASRHGGPDTQYF. The CDR3 region has the DNA TGTGCCAGCAGGCACGGGGGGCCAGATACGCAGTATTTT.

The chain is built from TRBV20-1 and TRBJ2-7, with D perhaps matching TRBD1 or TRBD2 (5 bases each). CDR1 is DFQATT and CDR2 is SNEGSKA in the germline V gene (reference sequence). The CDR3 extends over 12 amino acids. Deletions cut 6 bases from V and 1 base from J, with 10 bases between. The DNA for the CDR3 is TGCAGTGCCGGGACCAGTTCCTACGAGCAGTACTTC. Protein sequence: CSAGTSSYEQYF.

This clonotype was detected many times. The rearrangement uses TRBV12-3 or TRBV12-4 and TRBJ2-2; 10 bases are a match to TRBD2. This CDR3 has 16 amino acids. J gave up 2 bases and V 3 bases, and 3 bases lay outside the gene matches. As DNA, the CDR3 is TGTGCCAGCAGTTTTGCTAGCGGGGGAAACACCGGGGAGCTGTTTTTT. The encoded protein is CASSFASGGNTGELFF.